This T cell receptor (beta chain) was observed in a study of Ad26.COV2.S vaccination and SARS-CoV-2 variants. Study background: COV1001, an Ad26.COV2.S trial, supplied this vaccine-arm donor. Once, or twice with 56 days between doses, Ad26.COV2.S was given intramuscularly.

J was trimmed by 6 bases and V by 0 bases; bases with no gene match: 5. CDR1 MNHEY and CDR2 SVGEGT come from the germline V gene. This CDR3 is 14 amino acids long. Study-level points and caveats: Similar non-spike TCR breadth was seen in vaccine and placebo recipients.

Treatment given: about 20 received Ad26.COV2.S at low or high dose, single or two shots; roughly five received placebo; per-sample allocation not given. Collection of samples fell on day 63 after the first vaccine or placebo injection. Immunization relied on an Ad26 vector, which expressed Wuhan-strain SARS-CoV-2 spike. Turning to this clone: Its antigen is undetermined.

TCRdb's table, derived via immunoSEQ multiplex PCR, lists solely in-frame clones and lacks some. The repertoire holds over 450,000 clones, with roughly nine tenths as singletons. The sample here was peripheral blood, taken in a trial of Ad26.COV2.S vaccine versus placebo. This TCR was sampled from a person between 18 and 60 years old who received the Ad26.COV2.S COVID-19 vaccine or a placebo. J is TRBJ2-7 and V is TRBV6-2 or TRBV6-3; 7 positions agree with TRBD1. CDR3 region: CASSYSGDRVEQYF. The DNA of the CDR3 is TGTGCCAGCAGTTACTCGGGCGACAGGGTCGAGCAGTACTTC.